This T cell receptor (beta chain) was obtained from a study of blood T cells in healthy people across ages. A second PCR, run for about 7 to 11 cycles, used a sample-barcoded 5' primer plus a J-beta primer mix. TCRdb redid the calling of the 5' RACE reads with MiXCR, one entry per CDR3 protein. Among around 1.5 million distinct CDR3 sequences listed, 30% to 40% were seen once. This clonotype was counted many times. Trimming pared 0 bases from V and 1 base from J, leaving 8 bases between. Germline CDR1 is SGHRS and CDR2 is YFSETQ. CDR3 length: 15 residues. The chain employs TRBV5-1 and TRBJ2-1; no clear D gene. The TCR was taken from a woman younger than 45 in good health. The sample was blood. The DNA of the CDR3 is TGCGCCAGCAGCTTGGCGGGCCCATCCTACAATGAGCAGTTCTTC. Translating gives CASSLAGPSYNEQFF.